The present TCR beta chain was sequenced within a study of blood T cell repertoires in COVID-19. Study overall: Samples taken during acute and convalescent COVID-19 were collected in the United States, Italy and Spain. PBMCs, B-cell-depleted T cells, or T cells provided the cDNA or gDNA that made up the material.

The V end was cut by 6 bases, the J end by 0 bases, with 12 bases between. Germline CDR1 reads SGHVS; CDR2 reads FNYEAQ. The CDR3 runs to 15 residues. Per the study methods: Estimated nucleated cell counts came from reference gene primer amplification. Assay: immunoSEQ multiplex PCR; the TCRdb copy retains only in-frame clones and omits some. V and J calls and clone size are as listed in that table; D and trimming were resolved from the DNA. The sample has under 300,000 clones, around 86% seen once. The material sequenced was peripheral blood. This clonotype was obtained from a human donor in a cohort sampled during active COVID-19. The J gene is TRBJ1-5, the V gene TRBV7-6, with a possible D match to TRBD1 (5 bases). The DNA of the CDR3 is TGTGCCAGCAGTCTCGGGGGGGTTAGCAATCAGCCCCAGCATTTT. This encodes CASSLGGVSNQPQHF.